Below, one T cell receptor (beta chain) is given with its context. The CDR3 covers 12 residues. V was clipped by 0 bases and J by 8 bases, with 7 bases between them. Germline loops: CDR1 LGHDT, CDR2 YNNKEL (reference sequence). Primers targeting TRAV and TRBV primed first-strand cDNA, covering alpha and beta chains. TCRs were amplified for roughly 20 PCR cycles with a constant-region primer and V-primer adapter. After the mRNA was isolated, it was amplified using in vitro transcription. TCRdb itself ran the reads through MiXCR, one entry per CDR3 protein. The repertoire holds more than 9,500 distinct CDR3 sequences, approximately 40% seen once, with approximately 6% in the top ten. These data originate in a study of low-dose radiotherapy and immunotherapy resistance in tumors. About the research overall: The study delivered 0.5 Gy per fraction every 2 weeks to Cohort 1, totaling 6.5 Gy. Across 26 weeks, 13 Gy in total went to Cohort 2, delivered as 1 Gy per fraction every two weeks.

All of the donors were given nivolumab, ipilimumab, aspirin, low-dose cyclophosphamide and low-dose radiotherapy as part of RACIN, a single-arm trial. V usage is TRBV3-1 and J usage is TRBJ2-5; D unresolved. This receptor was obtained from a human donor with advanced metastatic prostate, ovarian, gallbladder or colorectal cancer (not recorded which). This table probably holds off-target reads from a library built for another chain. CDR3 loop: CASSQDVLTQYF. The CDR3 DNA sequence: TGTGCCAGCAGCCAAGATGTCCTAACCCAGTACTTC.